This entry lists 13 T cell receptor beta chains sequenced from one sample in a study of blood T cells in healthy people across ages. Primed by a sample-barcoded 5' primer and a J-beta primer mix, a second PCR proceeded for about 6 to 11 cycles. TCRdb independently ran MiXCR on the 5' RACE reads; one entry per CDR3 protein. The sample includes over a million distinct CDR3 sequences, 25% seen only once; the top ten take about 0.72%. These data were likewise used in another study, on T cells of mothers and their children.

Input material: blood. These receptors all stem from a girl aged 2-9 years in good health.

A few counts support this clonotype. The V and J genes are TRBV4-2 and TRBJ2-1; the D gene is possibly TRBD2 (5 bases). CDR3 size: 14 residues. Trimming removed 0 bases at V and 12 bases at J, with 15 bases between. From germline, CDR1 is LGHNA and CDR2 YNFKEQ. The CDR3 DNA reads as TGTGCCAGCAGCCAAGAGGTTTTGGGAGAATGGCAGTTCTTC. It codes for CASSQEVLGEWQFF.

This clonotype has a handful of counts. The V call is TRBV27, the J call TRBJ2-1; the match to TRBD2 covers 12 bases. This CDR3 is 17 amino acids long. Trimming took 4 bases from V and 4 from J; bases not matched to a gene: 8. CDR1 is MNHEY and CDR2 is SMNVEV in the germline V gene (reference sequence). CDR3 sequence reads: CASSSRPGLAGYNEQFF. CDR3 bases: TGTGCCAGCAGTTCCCGCCCCGGACTAGCGGGATACAATGAGCAGTTCTTC.

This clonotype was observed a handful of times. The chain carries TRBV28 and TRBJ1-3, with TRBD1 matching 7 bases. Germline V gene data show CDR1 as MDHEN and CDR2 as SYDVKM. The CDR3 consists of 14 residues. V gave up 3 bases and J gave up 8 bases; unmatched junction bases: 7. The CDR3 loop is CASSLQGGRDTIYF. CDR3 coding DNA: TGTGCCAGCAGTTTGCAGGGGGGGAGGGACACCATATATTTT.

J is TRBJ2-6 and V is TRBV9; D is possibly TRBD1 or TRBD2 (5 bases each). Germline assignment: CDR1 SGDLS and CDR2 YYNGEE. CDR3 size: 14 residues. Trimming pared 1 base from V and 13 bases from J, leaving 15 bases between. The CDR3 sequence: CASSVMGTSEVLTF. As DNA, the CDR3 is TGTGCCAGCAGCGTAATGGGGACCTCAGAAGTCCTGACTTTC.

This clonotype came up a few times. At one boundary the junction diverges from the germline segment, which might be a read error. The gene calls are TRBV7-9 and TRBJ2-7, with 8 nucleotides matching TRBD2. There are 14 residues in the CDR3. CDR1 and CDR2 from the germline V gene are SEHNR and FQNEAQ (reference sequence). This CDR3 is CASSLAGPGGEQYF. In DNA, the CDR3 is TGTGCCAGCAGCCTAGCGGGCCCGGGGGGCGAGCAGTACTTC.

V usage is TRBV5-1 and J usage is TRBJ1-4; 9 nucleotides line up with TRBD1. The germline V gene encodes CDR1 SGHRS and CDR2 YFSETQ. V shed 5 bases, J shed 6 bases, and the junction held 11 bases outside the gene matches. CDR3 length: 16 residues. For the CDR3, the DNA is TGCGCCAGCAGTGTTGGCCCTGGGACAGGGTATGAAAAACTGTTTTTT. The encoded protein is CASSVGPGTGYEKLFF.

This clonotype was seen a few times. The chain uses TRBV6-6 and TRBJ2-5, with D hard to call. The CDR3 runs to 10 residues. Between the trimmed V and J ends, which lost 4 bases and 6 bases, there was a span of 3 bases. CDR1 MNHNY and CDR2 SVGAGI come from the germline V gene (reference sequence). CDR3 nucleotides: TGTGCCAGCAGTTCAAAGACCCAGTACTTC. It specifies CASSSKTQYF.

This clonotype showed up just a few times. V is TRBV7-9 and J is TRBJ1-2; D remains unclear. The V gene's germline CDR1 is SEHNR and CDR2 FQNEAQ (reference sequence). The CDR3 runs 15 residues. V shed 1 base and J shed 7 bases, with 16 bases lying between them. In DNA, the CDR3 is TGTGCCAGCAGCTTAGACCCGGCCCGTCAACGTGGCTACACCTTC. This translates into CASSLDPARQRGYTF.

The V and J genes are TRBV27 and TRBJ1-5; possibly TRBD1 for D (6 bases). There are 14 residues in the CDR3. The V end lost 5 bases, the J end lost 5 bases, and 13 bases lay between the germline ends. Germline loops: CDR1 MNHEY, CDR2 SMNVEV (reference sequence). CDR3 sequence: CASSASTGYQPQHF. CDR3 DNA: TGTGCCAGCAGTGCCTCAACAGGGTATCAGCCCCAGCATTTT.

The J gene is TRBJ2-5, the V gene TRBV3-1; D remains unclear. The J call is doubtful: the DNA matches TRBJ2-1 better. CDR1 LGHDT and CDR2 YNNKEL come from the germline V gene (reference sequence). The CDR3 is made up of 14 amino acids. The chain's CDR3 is CASSQAGKLVEQFF. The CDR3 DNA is TGTGCCAGCAGCCAAGCTGGGAAGCTTGTAGAGCAGTTCTTC.

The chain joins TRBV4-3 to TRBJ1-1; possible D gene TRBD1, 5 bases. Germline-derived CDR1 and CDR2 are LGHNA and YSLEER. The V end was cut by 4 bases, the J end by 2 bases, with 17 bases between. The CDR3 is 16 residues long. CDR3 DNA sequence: TGCGCCAGCAGCCTCCAAACAGTGGGGGTTAACACTGAAGCTTTCTTT. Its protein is CASSLQTVGVNTEAFF.

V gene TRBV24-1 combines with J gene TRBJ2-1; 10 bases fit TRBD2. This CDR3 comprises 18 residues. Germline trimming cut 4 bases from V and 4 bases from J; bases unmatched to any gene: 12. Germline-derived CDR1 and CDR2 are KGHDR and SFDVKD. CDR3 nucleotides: TGTGCCACCAGTGACTCCACTAGCGGGGTCTTGGAATACAATGAGCAGTTCTTC. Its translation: CATSDSTSGVLEYNEQFF.

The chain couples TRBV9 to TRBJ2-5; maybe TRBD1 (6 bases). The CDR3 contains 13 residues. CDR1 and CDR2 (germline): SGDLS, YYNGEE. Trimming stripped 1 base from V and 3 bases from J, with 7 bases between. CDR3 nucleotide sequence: TGTGCCAGCAGCGTAAGGACAGAAGAGACCCAGTACTTC. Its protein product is CASSVRTEETQYF.